This record covers a single T cell receptor beta chain. Its antigen is not identified. Assay: immunoSEQ multiplex PCR; the TCRdb copy retains only in-frame clones and omits some. The table includes about 97,000 clones, 70% to 90% detected once. CDR1 and CDR2 from the germline V gene are SEHNR and FQNEAQ (reference sequence). Trimming took off 1 base at V and 4 bases at J, with 6 bases between the two ends. This CDR3 has 13 residues. The source of the sample is a study of T cell responses to AZD1222 COVID-19 vaccine. Looking at the study overall: Pooled together were second doses at about 4 or about 12 weeks.

Study-level points and caveats: Two AZD1222 doses significantly raised spike-specific TCR breadth and depth over controls. The study found vaccine-associated CD4 TCRs spanning spike, dominant at 160-218 and 743-854. Baseline serology detected seropositivity in only 5 or 6 AZD1222 recipients.

This sequence joins TRBV7-9 and TRBJ2-3, with D hard to call. The sequence derives from an adult in good health. The specimen was peripheral blood, collected on day 0 of AZD1222 vaccination. The CDR3 reads CASSLEGADTQYF. CDR3 nucleotides: TGTGCCAGCAGCTTAGAGGGCGCAGATACGCAGTATTTT.